These T cell receptor beta chains were read from a single sample in a study of T cell changes during pregnancy in multiple sclerosis. The method was immunoSEQ multiplex PCR; TCRdb's version includes in-frame clones alone and lacks a portion of them. The sample has roughly 120,000 clones; 80% to 95% are singletons. The source material was peripheral blood, sampled in the third trimester of pregnancy. The receptors here all came from a female donor with multiple sclerosis, enrolled in a pregnancy study. CDR3s include the opening cysteine and the closing phenylalanine or tryptophan. A D gene is named only where the DNA matches it firmly. Not all rows give a size; the values are once, few, many and, for expanded clones, a class.

j_gene: TRBJ1-1; d_gene: TRBD1; len: 17; v_gene: TRBV27; abundance: .; CDR3aa: CASSRGAGGFGSAEAFF; CDR3nt: TGTGCCAGCAGTCGTGGGGCAGGGGGCTTTGGAAGTGCTGAAGCTTTCTTT
j_gene: TRBJ2-7; d_gene: TRBD2; len: 19; v_gene: TRBV5-6; abundance: once; CDR3aa: CASSYPPVLAGGLPPEQYF; CDR3nt: TGTGCCAGCAGCTACCCTCCCGTTCTAGCGGGGGGCTTGCCTCCCGAGCAGTACTTC
j_gene: TRBJ1-1; d_gene: TRBD1; len: 14; v_gene: TRBV2; abundance: .; CDR3aa: CASSDEGAQTEAFF; CDR3nt: TGTGCCAGCAGTGATGAGGGGGCGCAAACTGAAGCTTTCTTT
j_gene: TRBJ2-2; d_gene: TRBD1; len: 15; v_gene: TRBV5-5; abundance: .; CDR3aa: CASSLVGTGPGELFF; CDR3nt: TGTGCCAGCAGCTTGGTCGGGACAGGGCCCGGGGAGCTGTTTTTT
j_gene: TRBJ2-7; d_gene: .; len: 13; v_gene: TRBV2; abundance: .; CDR3aa: CASRRGPIYEQYF; CDR3nt: TGTGCCAGCCGTCGTGGCCCGATCTACGAGCAGTACTTC
j_gene: TRBJ2-7; d_gene: .; len: 14; v_gene: TRBV6-5; abundance: .; CDR3aa: CASSFTGSPHEQYF; CDR3nt: TGTGCCAGCAGTTTCACAGGGAGTCCCCACGAGCAGTACTTC
j_gene: TRBJ2-1; d_gene: TRBD2; len: 15; v_gene: TRBV7-3; abundance: .; CDR3aa: CASSLVPGGPNEQFF; CDR3nt: TGTGCCAGCAGCCTCGTACCGGGGGGGCCCAATGAGCAGTTCTTC
j_gene: TRBJ2-5; d_gene: .; len: 17; v_gene: TRBV9; abundance: .; CDR3aa: CASSVGGGGGFGETQYF; CDR3nt: TGTGCCAGCAGCGTAGGGGGGGGCGGGGGCTTTGGAGAGACCCAGTACTTC
j_gene: TRBJ2-2; d_gene: .; len: 15; v_gene: TRBV28; abundance: .; CDR3aa: CASSLGSGNTGELFF; CDR3nt: TGTGCCAGCAGTTTAGGGTCGGGGAACACCGGGGAGCTGTTTTTT
j_gene: TRBJ2-1; d_gene: TRBD2; len: 18; v_gene: TRBV2; abundance: .; CDR3aa: CASTPTSGRGSSYNEQFF; CDR3nt: TGTGCCAGCACTCCGACTAGCGGTCGTGGAAGCTCCTACAATGAGCAGTTCTTC
j_gene: TRBJ1-2; d_gene: .; len: 12; v_gene: TRBV2; abundance: .; CDR3aa: CASSDALYGYTF; CDR3nt: TGTGCCAGCAGTGACGCGCTCTATGGCTACACCTTC
j_gene: TRBJ2-1; d_gene: TRBD2; len: 16; v_gene: TRBV2; abundance: .; CDR3aa: CASRDPSGASYNEQFF; CDR3nt: TGTGCCAGCAGGGACCCTAGCGGGGCCTCCTACAATGAGCAGTTCTTC
j_gene: TRBJ2-5; d_gene: .; len: 13; v_gene: TRBV5-4; abundance: .; CDR3aa: CASSRDTQETQYF; CDR3nt: TGTGCCAGCAGCCGGGACACCCAAGAGACCCAGTACTTC
j_gene: TRBJ2-7; d_gene: .; len: 12; v_gene: TRBV30; abundance: once; CDR3aa: CAWQLSSYEQYF; CDR3nt: TGTGCCTGGCAGTTAAGCTCCTACGAGCAGTACTTC
j_gene: TRBJ2-5; d_gene: TRBD2; len: 17; v_gene: TRBV10-3; abundance: .; CDR3aa: CAISASGARRGQETQYF; CDR3nt: TGTGCCATCAGTGCTAGCGGGGCCCGCAGGGGCCAAGAGACCCAGTACTTC
j_gene: TRBJ2-5; d_gene: .; len: 14; v_gene: TRBV9; abundance: .; CDR3aa: CASSVGGRVETQYF; CDR3nt: TGTGCCAGCAGCGTAGGGGGCAGGGTAGAGACCCAGTACTTC
j_gene: TRBJ2-5; d_gene: .; len: 16; v_gene: TRBV7-3; abundance: .; CDR3aa: CASSPLGQGQRETQYF; CDR3nt: TGTGCCAGCAGCCCTTTAGGCCAAGGGCAGCGGGAGACCCAGTACTTC
j_gene: TRBJ1-2; d_gene: .; len: 17; v_gene: TRBV7-3; abundance: .; CDR3aa: CASSSPPWDIDNYGYTF; CDR3nt: TGTGCCAGCAGCTCACCCCCGTGGGACATAGATAACTATGGCTACACCTTC
j_gene: TRBJ1-3; d_gene: .; len: 15; v_gene: TRBV15; abundance: .; CDR3aa: CATSRDPGPGNTIYF; CDR3nt: TGTGCCACCAGCAGAGATCCAGGTCCTGGAAACACCATATATTTT
j_gene: TRBJ2-2; d_gene: .; len: 13; v_gene: TRBV30; abundance: .; CDR3aa: CAWSLIQAGELFF; CDR3nt: TGTGCCTGGAGTTTGATCCAGGCCGGGGAGCTGTTTTTT
j_gene: TRBJ1-2; d_gene: TRBD1; len: 13; v_gene: TRBV6-5; abundance: .; CDR3aa: CASTTRTGYGYTF; CDR3nt: TGTGCCAGCACTACCCGGACAGGCTATGGCTACACCTTC
j_gene: TRBJ2-5; d_gene: TRBD1; len: 14; v_gene: TRBV19; abundance: .; CDR3aa: CASSKQGADKTQYF; CDR3nt: TGTGCCAGTAGCAAACAGGGGGCGGACAAGACCCAGTACTTC
j_gene: TRBJ1-5; d_gene: .; len: 15; v_gene: TRBV30; abundance: .; CDR3aa: CAWSESGRRNQPQHF; CDR3nt: TGTGCCTGGAGCGAAAGTGGACGGAGGAATCAGCCCCAGCATTTT
j_gene: TRBJ2-1; d_gene: TRBD2; len: 15; v_gene: TRBV2; abundance: .; CDR3aa: CASRGLAGGYNEQFF; CDR3nt: TGTGCCAGCAGGGGACTAGCGGGGGGCTACAATGAGCAGTTCTTC
j_gene: TRBJ2-4; d_gene: TRBD2; len: 14; v_gene: TRBV11-3; abundance: .; CDR3aa: CASSPRTSGGIQYF; CDR3nt: TGTGCCAGCAGCCCCCGGACTAGCGGGGGTATTCAGTACTTC
j_gene: TRBJ1-1; d_gene: .; len: 14; v_gene: TRBV2; abundance: .; CDR3aa: CASRRSGPDTEAFF; CDR3nt: TGTGCCAGCAGACGAAGCGGACCGGACACTGAAGCTTTCTTT
j_gene: TRBJ1-2; d_gene: .; len: 13; v_gene: TRBV14; abundance: once; CDR3aa: CASSQVANYGYTF; CDR3nt: TGTGCCAGCAGCCAAGTAGCGAACTATGGCTACACCTTC
j_gene: TRBJ2-4; d_gene: .; len: 16; v_gene: TRBV9; abundance: .; CDR3aa: CASSVDSTGPKNIQYF; CDR3nt: TGTGCCAGCAGCGTAGATAGCACAGGGCCCAAAAACATTCAGTACTTC
j_gene: TRBJ2-1; d_gene: .; len: 11; v_gene: TRBV19; abundance: .; CDR3aa: CASSIAGEQFF; CDR3nt: TGTGCCAGTAGTATCGCGGGGGAGCAGTTCTTC
j_gene: TRBJ2-7; d_gene: TRBD1; len: 14; v_gene: TRBV29-1; abundance: .; CDR3aa: CSAGTGASSYEQYF; CDR3nt: TGCAGCGCAGGAACAGGGGCGAGCTCCTACGAGCAGTACTTC